This T cell receptor (beta chain) was sequenced during a study of long-term antiretroviral therapy in people with HIV. General observations from the study: Diversity went up after ART and still fell short of transplant donor controls. Narrower CDR3 length ranges marked HIV repertoires relative to controls.

The CDR3 runs 15 residues. The germline gives CDR1 MNHNS, CDR2 SASEGT. The V and J ends lost 7 bases and 5 bases respectively, with 21 bases between them. This clone was detected a few times. Its antigen remains unidentified. Version v3.0 of the immunoSEQ assay ran at survey level. Libraries were prepared by immunoSEQ multiplex PCR; TCRdb keeps only in-frame clonotypes and omits some of them. The sample holds 20,000 to 25,000 clones; 81% are singletons and the top ten take 9.5% to 15%. Samples held about 0.95-10 million cryopreserved PBMC, and DNA extraction followed. The genes are TRBV6-1 and TRBJ2-7; D is perhaps TRBD1 (6 bases). Sample: unsorted PBMCs, taken 0.1 years before starting antiretroviral therapy. This clonotype originated in a middle-aged man with HIV. The CDR3 region is CASTRVIAGVDEQYF. DNA of the CDR3: TGTGCCAGCACAAGGGTGATCGCAGGGGTAGACGAGCAGTACTTC.